This TCR beta chain was found in a study of blood T cell repertoires in COVID-19. The overall study: COVID-19 samples from acute and convalescent phases originated in the United States, Italy and Spain. In each case, the material was cDNA or gDNA derived from T cells, B-cell-depleted T cells, or PBMCs.

Unmatched junction bases numbered 4, after V lost 5 bases and J lost 3 bases. The CDR3 has 14 amino acids. Germline V gene sequence: CDR1 SGHVS, CDR2 FQNEAQ. Authors' methods: Researchers report that nucleated cell counts were estimated from reference gene primer amplification. Method: immunoSEQ multiplex PCR; TCRdb's copy keeps in-frame clones and lacks some. That table is the source of V, J and clone size, and D and trimming were worked out from the DNA. The sample lists about 140,000 clones; 76% were seen once. Source material: peripheral blood. V usage is TRBV7-8 and J usage is TRBJ1-1, with TRBD1 matching over 9 bases. The clonotype originates from a woman of 80 years or more with active or convalescent COVID-19. This CDR3 is CASSPRTGDTEAFF. DNA of the CDR3: TGTGCCAGCAGCCCCAGGACAGGGGACACTGAAGCTTTCTTT.